These T cell receptor beta chains were read from a single sample in a study of identical twins. MiXCR was run by TCRdb on the 5' RACE reads, yielding one entry per CDR3 protein. This table has about 430,000 distinct CDR3 sequences, approximately 17% appearing once. Input material: naive T cells sorted from blood. Receptors were obtained from a man aged 50 to 59 in good health. The CDR3 runs from the conserved cysteine through the conserved F or W. The D gene is left open where the match is weak. Size values are once, few and many counts, or a class for expanded clones, and some rows have none.

cdr3_length,clone_size,d_call,v_call,j_call,cdr3_aa,cdr3_nt
18,many,TRBD2,TRBV6-1,TRBJ2-5,CASRSIPTSGGYKETQYF,TGTGCCAGCAGATCCATCCCCACTAGCGGGGGATACAAAGAGACCCAGTACTTC
16,many,.,TRBV5-1,TRBJ2-2,CASSLVNAENTGELFF,TGCGCCAGCAGCTTGGTTAATGCGGAGAACACCGGGGAGCTGTTTTTT
14,.,.,TRBV7-2,TRBJ2-7,CASSAASSGAEQYF,TGTGCCAGCAGCGCCGCATCCTCGGGCGCCGAGCAGTACTTC
17,.,.,TRBV5-6,TRBJ1-6,CASSLARGRGRSSPLHF,TGTGCCAGCAGCTTAGCCCGCGGCAGGGGACGAAGTTCACCCCTCCACTTT
14,few,.,TRBV11-2,TRBJ1-1,CASSVGTANTEAFF,TGTGCCAGCAGCGTCGGGACGGCGAACACTGAAGCTTTCTTT
17,.,.,TRBV6-5,TRBJ1-1,CASSYRWYKRMNTEAFF,TGTGCCAGCAGTTACCGGTGGTACAAACGGATGAACACTGAAGCTTTCTTT
13,.,TRBD2,TRBV20-1,TRBJ2-5,CSAKGLALSTQYF,TGCAGTGCCAAGGGACTAGCCTTATCGACCCAGTACTTC
15,.,TRBD1,TRBV7-2,TRBJ2-7,CASSRPDRSSYEQYF,TGTGCCAGCAGCCGCCCGGACAGGAGCTCCTACGAGCAGTACTTC
15,.,.,TRBV28,TRBJ2-7,CASRPWGDNSYEQYF,TGTGCCAGCCGACCTTGGGGGGACAACTCCTACGAGCAGTACTTC
14,few,.,TRBV6-1,TRBJ2-3,CASGDRGSTDTQYF,TGTGCCAGCGGTGACCGGGGGAGCACAGATACGCAGTATTTT
13,few,.,TRBV29-1,TRBJ2-1,CSAVDSPYNEQFF,TGCAGCGCCGTGGACAGCCCCTACAATGAGCAGTTCTTC
14,once,.,TRBV14,TRBJ2-1,CASSRPTRPNEQFF,TGTGCCAGCAGCCGCCCGACTAGGCCGAATGAGCAGTTCTTC
19,few,TRBD1,TRBV4-2,TRBJ2-1,CASSQGGGWGSSSYNEQFF,TGTGCCAGCAGCCAAGGAGGGGGCTGGGGATCAAGCTCCTACAATGAGCAGTTCTTC
14,few,.,TRBV5-1,TRBJ1-2,CASHPPDSREGYTF,TGCGCCAGTCACCCCCCGGACTCCAGGGAGGGCTACACCTTC
14,.,.,TRBV27,TRBJ2-2,CASSFAGSSWELFF,TGTGCCAGCAGTTTCGCAGGGTCCAGCTGGGAGCTGTTTTTT
16,many,.,TRBV20-1,TRBJ2-1,CSARVLSGTVYNEQFF,TGCAGTGCTAGGGTCCTTAGCGGGACAGTATACAATGAGCAGTTCTTC
14,.,TRBD2,TRBV29-1,TRBJ2-5,CSVGKLAGGETQYF,TGCAGCGTAGGAAAGCTAGCGGGAGGAGAGACCCAGTACTTC
13,.,TRBD1,TRBV5-4,TRBJ1-2,CASSVTGIYGYTF,TGTGCCAGCAGCGTGACAGGGATCTATGGCTACACCTTC
16,few,TRBD1,TRBV25-1,TRBJ2-7,CASSGPGQGAGNEQYF,TGTGCCAGCAGTGGTCCGGGACAGGGGGCCGGCAACGAGCAGTACTTC
13,.,.,TRBV7-2,TRBJ2-1,CASSLEVYNEQFF,TGTGCCAGCAGCTTAGAAGTCTACAATGAGCAGTTCTTC
15,many,.,TRBV5-1,TRBJ1-5,CASSLAGRSNQPQHF,TGCGCCAGCAGCTTGGCGGGGCGCAGCAATCAGCCCCAGCATTTT
15,.,TRBD1,TRBV6-1,TRBJ2-7,CASRDRGGSSYEQYF,TGTGCCAGCAGGGACAGGGGTGGGAGCTCCTACGAGCAGTACTTC
18,.,.,TRBV4-3,TRBJ1-1,CASSQYFGLQGTRTEAFF,TGCGCCAGCAGCCAATACTTCGGACTTCAGGGGACGCGCACTGAAGCTTTCTTT
15,.,TRBD1,TRBV7-9,TRBJ1-1,CASSRTGGAGTEAFF,TGTGCCAGCAGCCGGACAGGGGGCGCGGGGACTGAAGCTTTCTTT
16,.,.,TRBV12-3/TRBV12-4,TRBJ2-5,CASSFRMTYEGETQYF,TGTGCCAGCAGTTTTCGTATGACGTACGAAGGAGAGACCCAGTACTTC
12,.,.,TRBV7-2,TRBJ2-1,CASSKTAFEQFF,TGTGCCAGCAGCAAGACTGCCTTTGAGCAGTTCTTC
13,few,.,TRBV6-6,TRBJ1-3,CASSPISGNTIYF,TGTGCCAGCAGTCCCATATCTGGAAACACCATATATTTT
15,.,TRBD1,TRBV5-1,TRBJ2-7,CASSFGTGAPYEQYF,TGCGCCAGCAGCTTTGGGACAGGGGCCCCCTACGAGCAGTACTTC
13,many,.,TRBV20-1,TRBJ2-4,CSARGGGRNIQYF,TGCAGTGCTAGGGGGGGCGGGAGAAACATTCAGTACTTC
13,many,.,TRBV5-1,TRBJ2-1,CASSLETGAEQFF,TGCGCCAGCAGCTTGGAAACAGGTGCTGAGCAGTTCTTC
15,many,.,TRBV9,TRBJ1-1,CASSPATGSDTEAFF,TGTGCCAGCAGCCCGGCCACAGGGTCGGACACTGAAGCTTTCTTT
15,.,.,TRBV11-2,TRBJ2-1,CASSRLGTFYNEQFF,TGTGCCAGCAGCCGTTTGGGGACGTTCTACAATGAGCAGTTCTTC
14,.,TRBD1,TRBV7-2,TRBJ2-5,CASSRRDRVETQYF,TGTGCCAGCAGCCGACGGGACAGGGTAGAGACCCAGTACTTC
13,few,.,TRBV7-9,TRBJ2-3,CASSPGALDTQYF,TGTGCCAGCAGCCCAGGGGCTCTAGATACGCAGTATTTT
18,few,.,TRBV5-1,TRBJ2-7,CASSLAPPGGGAAYEQYF,TGCGCCAGCAGCTTGGCGCCTCCGGGTGGGGGCGCGGCCTACGAGCAGTACTTC
14,many,.,TRBV5-1,TRBJ1-5,CASSLGQSGQPQHF,TGCGCCAGCAGCTTGGGACAGTCGGGTCAGCCCCAGCATTTT
12,.,.,TRBV27,TRBJ2-7,CATGVDSYEQYF,TGTGCCACTGGTGTTGACTCCTACGAGCAGTACTTC
12,.,.,TRBV20-1,TRBJ2-1,CSARRRKNEQFF,TGCAGTGCTAGAAGGAGGAAAAATGAGCAGTTCTTC
16,many,.,TRBV4-1,TRBJ2-2,CASSQPSGDPTGELFF,TGCGCCAGCAGCCAACCCTCCGGGGACCCAACCGGGGAGCTGTTTTTT
17,many,.,TRBV24-1,TRBJ2-1,CATSDSLGGGRLNEQFF,TGTGCCACCAGTGATTCTCTCGGAGGTGGTAGACTCAATGAGCAGTTCTTC
16,many,TRBD2,TRBV12-3/TRBV12-4,TRBJ2-3,CASSITSGGATDTQYF,TGTGCCAGCAGTATAACTAGCGGGGGGGCAACAGATACGCAGTATTTT
15,many,TRBD2,TRBV6-2/TRBV6-3,TRBJ2-1,CASSISGTFYNEQFF,TGTGCCAGCAGTATTAGCGGGACCTTCTACAATGAGCAGTTCTTC
16,many,.,TRBV4-3,TRBJ2-7,CASSQEPESTSYEQYF,TGCGCCAGCAGCCAAGAACCAGAATCGACCTCCTACGAGCAGTACTTC
17,many,TRBD1,TRBV4-1,TRBJ2-7,CASSQGFFRDRGHEQYF,TGCGCCAGCAGCCAAGGCTTTTTCCGGGACAGGGGCCACGAGCAGTACTTC
11,.,.,TRBV29-1,TRBJ2-7,CSVADPGEQYF,TGCAGCGTTGCGGACCCAGGGGAGCAGTACTTC
14,.,TRBD1,TRBV4-3,TRBJ1-2,CASSQMTGDHGYTF,TGCGCCAGCAGCCAGATGACAGGGGATCATGGCTACACCTTC
15,few,.,TRBV7-9,TRBJ2-1,CASSSRWGTYNEQFF,TGTGCCAGCAGCTCTCGGTGGGGGACCTACAATGAGCAGTTCTTC
15,many,TRBD1,TRBV27,TRBJ2-7,CASTTYGTGGIEQYF,TGTGCCAGCACCACTTACGGGACAGGGGGCATCGAGCAGTACTTC
13,.,.,TRBV27,TRBJ2-2,CASSPRVSGELFF,TGTGCCAGCAGTCCAAGGGTATCCGGGGAGCTGTTTTTT